Sequencing of this TCR beta chain was carried out in a study of CD8 T cells in ankylosing spondylitis (dated by TCRdb to 2017 to 2019). About the investigation overall: The study set out to find disease-linked TCR variants by profiling T cell receptor beta repertoires in ankylosing spondylitis patients and healthy donors. In total, the full study cohort was made up of about 99 healthy donors and approximately 27 ankylosing spondylitis patients. Peripheral blood samples were taken, and synovial fluid was additionally collected from ankylosing spondylitis patients.

V is pruned by 4 bases and J by 2 bases, leaving 13 bases of the junction without a gene match. Reading from cysteine to phenylalanine, the CDR3 counts 18 amino acids. Here the CDR3 DNA is all that survives: 54 bases in frame from base 1. The germline V gene sets CDR1 to ENHRY and CDR2 to SYGVKD. The sequencing machine was an Illumina HiSeq 2500. Quantitative 5'-RACE with molecular barcodes was the method used to prepare the TCR beta libraries. In the source study's methods: To identify disease-linked TCR variants, a new computational method was used, one built on a probabilistic model of VDJ rearrangement. TCRdb applied fastp at Q25 and MiXCR to the public reads, then kept only in-frame beta chains. Entries are consolidated by CDR3 protein sequence, retaining the most common genes and DNA. V and J calls and clone size were set by TCRdb, not the authors. The sample records tens of thousands of distinct CDR3 sequences, 10% of which are singletons. Clones ranked in the top ten supply roughly 16% of the sample.

This clonotype has ten or more counts. Its cognate antigen has yet to be identified. No qualities accompany the bases; no much larger clone lies one base away. The investigation overall reported the following: Some motif variants were previously reported in synovial fluid and blood of reactive arthritis patients, suggesting common disease-initiation mechanisms. In peripheral blood, the disease-linked clones were found at relatively low frequencies and had a CD8+ phenotype. A TCR beta motif of fewer than 10 highly homologous amino acid variants appeared characteristic of blood from ankylosing spondylitis patients. The disease-linked clones were reported as significantly enriched in matched synovial fluid samples from ankylosing spondylitis patients.

Sequences were obtained from blood, either unsorted or a sorted T cell fraction (not recorded which). The sequence links TRBV10-3 to TRBJ2-7, with 11 middle bases fitting TRBD1. This sequence was found in a male donor with ankylosing spondylitis or in good health (not recorded which). The CDR3 protein sequence reads: CAISAGPGTGGLTYEQYF. The sequence in DNA is TGTGCCATCAGTGCAGGTCCCGGGACAGGGGGTTTGACCTACGAGCAGTACTTC.